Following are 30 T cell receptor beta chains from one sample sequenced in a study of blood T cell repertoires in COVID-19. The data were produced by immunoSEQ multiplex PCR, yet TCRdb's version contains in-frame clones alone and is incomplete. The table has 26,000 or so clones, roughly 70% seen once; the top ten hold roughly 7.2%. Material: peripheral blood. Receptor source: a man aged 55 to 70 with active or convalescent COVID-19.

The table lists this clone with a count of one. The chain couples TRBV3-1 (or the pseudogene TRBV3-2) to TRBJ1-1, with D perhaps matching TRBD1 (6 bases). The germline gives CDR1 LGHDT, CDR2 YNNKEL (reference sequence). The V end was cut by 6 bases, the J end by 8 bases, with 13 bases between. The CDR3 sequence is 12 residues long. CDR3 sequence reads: CASSRDTREAFF. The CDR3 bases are TGTGCCAGCAGTCGGGACACCCGAGAAGCTTTCTTT.

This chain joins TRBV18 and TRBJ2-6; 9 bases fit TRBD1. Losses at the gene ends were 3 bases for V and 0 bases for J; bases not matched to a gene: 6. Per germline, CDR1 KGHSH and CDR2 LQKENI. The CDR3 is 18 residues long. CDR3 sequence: CASSPYGTGLSGANVLTF. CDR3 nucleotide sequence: TGTGCCAGCTCACCTTACGGGACAGGGCTCTCTGGGGCCAACGTCCTGACTTTC.

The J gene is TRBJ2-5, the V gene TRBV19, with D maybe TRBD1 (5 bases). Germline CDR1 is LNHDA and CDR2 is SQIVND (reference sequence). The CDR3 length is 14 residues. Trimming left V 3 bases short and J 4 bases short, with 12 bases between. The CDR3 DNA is TGTGCCAGTAGTATTTACGCAGGGCGAGAGACCCAGTACTTC. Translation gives CASSIYAGRETQYF.

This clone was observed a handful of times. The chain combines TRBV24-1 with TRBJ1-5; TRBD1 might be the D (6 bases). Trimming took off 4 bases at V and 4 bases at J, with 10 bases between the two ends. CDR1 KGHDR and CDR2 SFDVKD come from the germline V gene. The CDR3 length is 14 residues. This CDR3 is CATSEPGHNQPQHF. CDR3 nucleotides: TGTGCCACCAGTGAACCGGGACATAATCAGCCCCAGCATTTT.

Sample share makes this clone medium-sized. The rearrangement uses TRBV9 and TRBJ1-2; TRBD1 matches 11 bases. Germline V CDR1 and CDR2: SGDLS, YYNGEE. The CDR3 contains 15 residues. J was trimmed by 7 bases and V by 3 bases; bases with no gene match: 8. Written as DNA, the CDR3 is TGTGCCAGCAGCGCAAGGACCGGGACAGGGGGTGGCTACACCTTC. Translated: CASSARTGTGGGYTF.

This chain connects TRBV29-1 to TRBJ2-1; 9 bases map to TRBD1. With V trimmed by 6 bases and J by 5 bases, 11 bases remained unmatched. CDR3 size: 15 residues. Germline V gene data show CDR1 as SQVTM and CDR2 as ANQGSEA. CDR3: CSVVLRDRVHNEQFF. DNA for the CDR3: TGCAGCGTCGTGCTCCGGGACAGGGTACACAATGAGCAGTTCTTC.

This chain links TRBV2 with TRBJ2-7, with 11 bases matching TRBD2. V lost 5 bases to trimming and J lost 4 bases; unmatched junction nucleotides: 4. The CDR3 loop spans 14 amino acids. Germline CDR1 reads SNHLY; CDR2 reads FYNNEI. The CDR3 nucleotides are TGTGCCAGCAGTAGGACTAGCGGGTATTACGAGCAGTACTTC. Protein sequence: CASSRTSGYYEQYF.

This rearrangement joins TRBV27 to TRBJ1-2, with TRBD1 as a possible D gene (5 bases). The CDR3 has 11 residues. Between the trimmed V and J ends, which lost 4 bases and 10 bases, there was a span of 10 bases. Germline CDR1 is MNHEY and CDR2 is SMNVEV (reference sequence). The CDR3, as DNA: TGTGCCAGCAGTTCCCGGGGACTCTACACCTTC. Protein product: CASSSRGLYTF.

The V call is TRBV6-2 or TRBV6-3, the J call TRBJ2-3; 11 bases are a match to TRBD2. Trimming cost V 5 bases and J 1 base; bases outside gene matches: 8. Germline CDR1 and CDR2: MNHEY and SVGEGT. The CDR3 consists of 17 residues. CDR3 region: CASSTLGLADGTDTQYF. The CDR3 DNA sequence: TGTGCCAGCAGTACTCTGGGACTAGCGGACGGCACAGATACGCAGTATTTT.

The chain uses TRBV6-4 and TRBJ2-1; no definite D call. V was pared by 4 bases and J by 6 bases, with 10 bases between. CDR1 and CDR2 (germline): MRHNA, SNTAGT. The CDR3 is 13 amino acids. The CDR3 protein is CASSGQVGNEQFF. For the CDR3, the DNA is TGTGCCAGCAGTGGCCAGGTGGGCAATGAGCAGTTCTTC.

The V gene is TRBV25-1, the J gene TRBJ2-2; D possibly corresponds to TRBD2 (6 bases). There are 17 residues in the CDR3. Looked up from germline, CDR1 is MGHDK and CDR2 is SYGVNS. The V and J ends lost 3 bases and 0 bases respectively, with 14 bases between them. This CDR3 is CASSEWRGSANTGELFF. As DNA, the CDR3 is TGTGCCAGCAGTGAGTGGAGGGGTTCCGCGAACACCGGGGAGCTGTTTTTT.

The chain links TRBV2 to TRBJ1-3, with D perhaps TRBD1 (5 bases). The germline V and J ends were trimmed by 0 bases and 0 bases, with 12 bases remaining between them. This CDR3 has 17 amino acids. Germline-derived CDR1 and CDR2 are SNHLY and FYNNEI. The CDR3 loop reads CASSEAFRTTSGNTIYF. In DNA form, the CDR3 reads TGTGCCAGCAGTGAAGCGTTCAGGACAACCTCTGGAAACACCATATATTTT.

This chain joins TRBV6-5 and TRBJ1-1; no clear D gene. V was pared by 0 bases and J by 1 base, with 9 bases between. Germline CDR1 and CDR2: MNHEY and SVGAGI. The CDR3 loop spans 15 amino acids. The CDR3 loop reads CASSYSNIGNTEAFF. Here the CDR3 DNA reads TGTGCCAGCAGTTACTCTAATATCGGGAACACTGAAGCTTTCTTT.

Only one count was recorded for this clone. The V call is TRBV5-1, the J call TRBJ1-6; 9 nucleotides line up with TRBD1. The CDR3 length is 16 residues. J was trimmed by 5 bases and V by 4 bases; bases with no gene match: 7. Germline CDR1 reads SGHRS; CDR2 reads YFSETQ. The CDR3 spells CASSRDRVVNNSPLHF. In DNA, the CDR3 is TGCGCCAGCAGCAGGGACAGGGTGGTGAATAATTCACCCCTCCACTTT.

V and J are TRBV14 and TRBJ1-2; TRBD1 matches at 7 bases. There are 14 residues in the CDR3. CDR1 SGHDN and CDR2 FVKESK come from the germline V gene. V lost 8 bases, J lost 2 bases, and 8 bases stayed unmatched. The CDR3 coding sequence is TGTGCCAGCCGACGACAGGGCTCGAACTATGGCTACACCTTC. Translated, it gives CASRRQGSNYGYTF.

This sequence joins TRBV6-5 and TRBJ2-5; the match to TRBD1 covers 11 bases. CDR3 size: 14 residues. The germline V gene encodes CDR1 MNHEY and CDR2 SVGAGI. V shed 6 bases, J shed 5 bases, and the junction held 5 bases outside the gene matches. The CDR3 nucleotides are TGTGCCAGCAGGGACAGGGGGCGGGGGGAGACCCAGTACTTC. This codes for CASRDRGRGETQYF.

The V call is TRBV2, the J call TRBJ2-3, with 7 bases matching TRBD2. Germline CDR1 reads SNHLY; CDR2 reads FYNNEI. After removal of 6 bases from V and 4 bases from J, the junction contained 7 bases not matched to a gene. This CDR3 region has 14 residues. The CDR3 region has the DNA TGTGCCAGCAGCATAGGGAGGGGCGCAGATACGCAGTATTTT. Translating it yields CASSIGRGADTQYF.

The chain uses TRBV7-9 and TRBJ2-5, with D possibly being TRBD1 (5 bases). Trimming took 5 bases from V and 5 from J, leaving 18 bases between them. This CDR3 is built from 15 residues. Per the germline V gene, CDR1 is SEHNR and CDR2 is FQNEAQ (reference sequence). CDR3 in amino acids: CASSGPTDMVETQYF. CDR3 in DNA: TGTGCCAGCAGCGGACCGACAGATATGGTGGAGACCCAGTACTTC.

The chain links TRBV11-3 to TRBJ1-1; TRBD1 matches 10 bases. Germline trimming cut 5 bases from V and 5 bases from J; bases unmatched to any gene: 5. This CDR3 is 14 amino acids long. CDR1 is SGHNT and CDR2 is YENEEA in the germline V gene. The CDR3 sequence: CASSPTGGQTEAFF. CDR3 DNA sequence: TGTGCCAGCAGCCCGACAGGGGGCCAGACTGAAGCTTTCTTT.

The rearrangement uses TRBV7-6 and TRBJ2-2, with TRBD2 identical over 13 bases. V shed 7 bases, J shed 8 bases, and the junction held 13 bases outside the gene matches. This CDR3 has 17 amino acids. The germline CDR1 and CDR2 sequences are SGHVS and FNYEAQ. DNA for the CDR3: TGTGCCAGCAAGCAATTCGGGACTAGCGGGGTTTCTGGGGAGCTGTTTTTT. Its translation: CASKQFGTSGVSGELFF. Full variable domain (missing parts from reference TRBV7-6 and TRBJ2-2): GAGVSQSPRYKVTKRGQDVALRCDPISGHVSLYWYRQALGQGPEFLTYFNYEAQQDKSGLPNDRFSAERPEGSISTLTIQRTEQRDSAMYRCASKQFGTSGVSGELFFGEGSRLTVL.

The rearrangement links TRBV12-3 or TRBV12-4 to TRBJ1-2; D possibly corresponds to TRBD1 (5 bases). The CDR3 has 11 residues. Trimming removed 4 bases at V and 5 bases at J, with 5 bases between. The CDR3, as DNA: TGTGCCAGCAGTTGGACATATGGCTACACCTTC. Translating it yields CASSWTYGYTF.

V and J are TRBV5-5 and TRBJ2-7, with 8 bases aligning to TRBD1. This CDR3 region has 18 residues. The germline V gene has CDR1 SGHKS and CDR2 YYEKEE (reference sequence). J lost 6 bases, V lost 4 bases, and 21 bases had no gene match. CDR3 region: CASSILRTGSSSGTEQYF. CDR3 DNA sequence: TGTGCCAGCAGCATACTCAGGACAGGGTCTTCCTCAGGTACCGAGCAGTACTTC.

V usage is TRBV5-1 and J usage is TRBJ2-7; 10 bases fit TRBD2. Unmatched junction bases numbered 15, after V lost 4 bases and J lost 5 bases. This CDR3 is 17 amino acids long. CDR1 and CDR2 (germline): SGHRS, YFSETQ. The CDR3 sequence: CASSPSGAGGYSDEQYF. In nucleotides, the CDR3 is TGCGCCAGCAGCCCCTCGGGAGCGGGAGGGTATTCGGACGAGCAGTACTTC.

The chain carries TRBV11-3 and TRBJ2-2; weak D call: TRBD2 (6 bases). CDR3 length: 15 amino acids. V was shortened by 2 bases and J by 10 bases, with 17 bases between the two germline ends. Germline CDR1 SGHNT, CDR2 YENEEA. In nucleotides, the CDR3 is TGTGCCAGCAGCTTATCAGTCGGGGGAACCCAGGAGCTGTTTTTT. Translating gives CASSLSVGGTQELFF. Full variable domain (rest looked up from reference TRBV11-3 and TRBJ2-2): EAGVVQSPRYKIIEKKQPVAFWCNPISGHNTLYWYLQNLGQGPELLIRYENEEAVDDSQLPKDRFSAERLKGVDSTLKIQPAELGDSAVYLCASSLSVGGTQELFFGEGSRLTVL.

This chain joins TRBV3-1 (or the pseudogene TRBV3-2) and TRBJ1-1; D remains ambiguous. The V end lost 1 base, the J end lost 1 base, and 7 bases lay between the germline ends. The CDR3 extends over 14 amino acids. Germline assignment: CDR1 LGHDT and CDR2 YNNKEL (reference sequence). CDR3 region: CASSQGGGNTEAFF. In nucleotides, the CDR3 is TGTGCCAGCAGCCAAGGGGGAGGGAACACTGAAGCTTTCTTT.

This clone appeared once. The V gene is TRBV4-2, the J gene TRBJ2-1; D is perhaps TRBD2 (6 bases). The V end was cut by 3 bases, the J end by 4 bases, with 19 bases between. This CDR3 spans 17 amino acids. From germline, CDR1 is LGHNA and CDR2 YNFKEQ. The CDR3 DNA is TGTGCCAGCAGCCAGTCCGTCCGGGACTCGAGGTACAATGAGCAGTTCTTC. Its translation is CASSQSVRDSRYNEQFF.

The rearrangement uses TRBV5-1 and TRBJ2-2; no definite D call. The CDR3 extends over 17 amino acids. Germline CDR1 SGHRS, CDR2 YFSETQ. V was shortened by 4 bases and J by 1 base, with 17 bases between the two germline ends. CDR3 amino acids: CASSLSLARRNTGELFF. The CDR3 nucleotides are TGCGCCAGCAGCCTCTCACTTGCGCGGAGGAACACCGGGGAGCTGTTTTTT.

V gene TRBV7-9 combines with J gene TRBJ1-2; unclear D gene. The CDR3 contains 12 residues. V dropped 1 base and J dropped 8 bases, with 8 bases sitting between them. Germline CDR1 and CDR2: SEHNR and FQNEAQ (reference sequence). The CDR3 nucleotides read TGTGCCAGCAGCTTAGTAGAATACGGCTACACCTTC. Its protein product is CASSLVEYGYTF.

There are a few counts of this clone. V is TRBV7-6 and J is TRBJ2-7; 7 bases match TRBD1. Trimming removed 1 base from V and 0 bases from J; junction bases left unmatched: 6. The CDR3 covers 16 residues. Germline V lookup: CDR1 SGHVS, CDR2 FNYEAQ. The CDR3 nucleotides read TGTGCCAGCAGCTTAGAGTCAGGGGGTCGCTCCTACGAGCAGTACTTC. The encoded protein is CASSLESGGRSYEQYF.

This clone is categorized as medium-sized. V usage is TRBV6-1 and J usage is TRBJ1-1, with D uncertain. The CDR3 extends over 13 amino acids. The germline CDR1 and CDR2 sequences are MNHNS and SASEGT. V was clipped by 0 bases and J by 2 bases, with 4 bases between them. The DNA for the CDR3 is TGTGCCAGCAGTGAAGCCCAAAACACTGAAGCTTTCTTT. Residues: CASSEAQNTEAFF.